These 14 T cell receptor beta chains were all obtained from the same sample, sequenced in a study of blood T cell repertoires in COVID-19. Data came from immunoSEQ multiplex PCR; TCRdb stores just in-frame clones and leaves some out. The data show 400,000 or so clones, 88% seen once. Sequencing used PBMCs or T cells enriched from blood (not recorded which). Source of these receptors: a middle-aged woman with acute COVID-19.

V and J are TRBV5-5 and TRBJ2-5; 16 bases fit TRBD2. CDR3 length: 16 amino acids. V dropped 3 bases and J dropped 4; count of bases not matched to a gene: 3. CDR1 is SGHKS, CDR2 YYEKEE, per germline (reference sequence). CDR3 amino acids: CASSSGTSGGVETQYF. CDR3 DNA sequence: TGTGCCAGCAGCTCTGGGACTAGCGGGGGGGTAGAGACCCAGTACTTC. The full variable domain, completed using reference TRBV5-5 and TRBJ2-5, is DAGVTQSPTHLIKTRGQQVTLRCSPISGHKSVSWYQQVLGQGPQFIFQYYEKEERGRGNFPDRFSARQFPNYSSELNVNALLLGDSALYLCASSSGTSGGVETQYFGPGTRLLVL.

The chain employs TRBV6-6 and TRBJ2-1, with 8 bases matching TRBD2. CDR3 size: 14 residues. The V and J ends lost 6 bases and 7 bases, in that order; junction bases with no gene match: 8. From germline, CDR1 is MNHNY and CDR2 SVGAGI (reference sequence). The CDR3 bases are TGTGCCAGCAGACTCCGGGAGGGATGGAATGAGCAGTTCTTC. Residues: CASRLREGWNEQFF.

The genes are TRBV6-1 and TRBJ1-1; TRBD1 might be the D (6 bases). The CDR3 extends over 11 amino acids. CDR1 MNHNS and CDR2 SASEGT come from the germline V gene. The V end lost 3 bases, the J end lost 11 bases, and 10 bases lay between the germline ends. The CDR3 sequence is CASSDGQYAFF. CDR3 coding DNA: TGTGCCAGCAGTGACGGACAGTACGCTTTCTTT.

The rearrangement joins TRBV2 to TRBJ2-7, with a possible D match to TRBD1 (5 bases). V was clipped by 3 bases and J by 0 bases, with 15 bases between them. The CDR3 is made up of 16 amino acids. Germline loops: CDR1 SNHLY, CDR2 FYNNEI. The CDR3 DNA is TGTGCCAGCAGTGACGTCAGGGCCTGGAGCTCCTACGAGCAGTACTTC. It specifies CASSDVRAWSSYEQYF.

The chain is built from TRBV5-1 and TRBJ2-3; 11 nucleotides match TRBD2. This CDR3 comprises 16 residues. V gave up 4 bases and J gave up 1 base; unmatched junction bases: 5. CDR1 and CDR2 (germline): SGHRS, YFSETQ. CDR3 nucleotide sequence: TGCGCCAGCAGCGTGCAACTAGCGGGGGGCACAGATACGCAGTATTTT. It yields the protein CASSVQLAGGTDTQYF. Drawing the rest from reference TRBV5-1 and TRBJ2-3, the complete variable domain is KAGVTQTPRYLIKTRGQQVTLSCSPISGHRSVSWYQQTPGQGLQFLFEYFSETQRNKGNFPGRFSGRQFSNSRSEMNVSTLELGDSALYLCASSVQLAGGTDTQYFGPGTRLTVL.

This sequence joins TRBV2 and TRBJ2-5; TRBD1 matches at 11 bases. This CDR3 has 14 amino acids. The V gene end was trimmed by 8 bases and the J gene end by 1 base; junction bases not matched to a gene: 3. Germline V gives CDR1 SNHLY, CDR2 FYNNEI. The CDR3 loop reads CASGDRGVQETQYF. The CDR3 DNA follows: TGTGCCAGCGGGGACAGGGGGGTCCAAGAGACCCAGTACTTC. The variable domain in full, completed from reference TRBV2 and TRBJ2-5, reads EPEVTQTPSHQVTQMGQEVILRCVPISNHLYFYWYRQILGQKVEFLVSFYNNEISEKSEIFDDQFSVERPDGSNFTLKIRSTKLEDSAMYFCASGDRGVQETQYFGPGTRLLVL.

This chain joins TRBV19 and TRBJ2-1; a possible D gene is TRBD1 (6 bases). The CDR3 totals 13 residues. CDR1 LNHDA and CDR2 SQIVND come from the germline V gene (reference sequence). The V and J ends lost 5 bases and 9 bases respectively, with 14 bases between them. In DNA, the CDR3 is TGTGCCAGTAGTGAGGACAGCTGGAGTGAGCAGTTCTTC. Protein: CASSEDSWSEQFF. Full variable domain (outside the CDR3, taken from reference TRBV19 and TRBJ2-1): DGGITQSPKYLFRKEGQNVTLSCEQNLNHDAMYWYRQDPGQGLRLIYYSQIVNDFQKGDIAEGYSVSREKKESFPLTVTSAQKNPTAFYLCASSEDSWSEQFFGPGTRLTVL.

CDR3 amino acids: CASTTRIRGRGYTF. For the CDR3, the DNA is TGTGCCAGTACCACACGCATCAGGGGGCGAGGCTACACCTTC. The gene calls are TRBV19 and TRBJ1-2; 8 nucleotides align to TRBD1. The V segment lost 7 bases and the J segment 8 bases; nucleotides outside the gene matches: 12. This CDR3 is 14 amino acids long. Germline V CDR1 and CDR2: LNHDA, SQIVND (reference sequence).

The rearrangement links TRBV19 to TRBJ1-2; D gene ambiguous. V lost 3 bases and J 0 bases, leaving 8 bases between the germline ends. CDR3 size: 14 residues. Germline lookup yields CDR1 LNHDA and CDR2 SQIVND (reference sequence). This chain's CDR3 is CASSITVANYGYTF. The CDR3 region has the DNA TGTGCCAGTAGTATTACGGTAGCTAACTATGGCTACACCTTC. Looking up the rest from reference TRBV19 and TRBJ1-2 gives the full variable domain: DGGITQSPKYLFRKEGQNVTLSCEQNLNHDAMYWYRQDPGQGLRLIYYSQIVNDFQKGDIAEGYSVSREKKESFPLTVTSAQKNPTAFYLCASSITVANYGYTFGSGTRLTVV.

There are a few counts of this clone. The chain joins TRBV5-5 to TRBJ1-1; maybe TRBD1 (5 bases). In germline, CDR1 is SGHKS, CDR2 YYEKEE (reference sequence). This CDR3 is built from 13 residues. V was shortened by 2 bases and J by 1 base, with 6 bases between the two germline ends. The CDR3 bases are TGTGCCAGCAGCTTACAGGAGAACACTGAAGCTTTCTTT. Amino acid sequence: CASSLQENTEAFF.

The chain recombines TRBV27 with TRBJ2-3; a weak D match, TRBD2 (5 bases). V was clipped by 5 bases and J by 4 bases, with 16 bases between them. There are 15 residues in the CDR3. Germline CDR1 and CDR2: MNHEY and SMNVEV (reference sequence). The CDR3: CASSPLLMRADTQYF. CDR3 sequence (DNA): TGTGCCAGCAGTCCATTACTGATGAGGGCAGATACGCAGTATTTT.

The genes are TRBV5-1 and TRBJ2-3, with 16 bases fitting TRBD2. CDR3 size: 18 residues. Germline CDR1 and CDR2: SGHRS and YFSETQ. Trimming at V came to 4 bases and at J to 4 bases, leaving 9 bases not matched to a gene. This chain's CDR3 is CASSATPGLAGGSDTQYF. The DNA for the CDR3 is TGCGCCAGCAGCGCTACTCCGGGACTAGCGGGGGGGTCAGATACGCAGTATTTT.

The rearrangement uses TRBV25-1 and TRBJ2-3, with 10 bases matching TRBD1. The CDR3 loop spans 14 amino acids. Germline CDR1 reads MGHDK; CDR2 reads SYGVNS. The trim removed 8 bases at V and 4 bases at J, leaving 6 bases unmatched. The CDR3 loop is CASQTGGWADTQYF. The CDR3 DNA follows: TGTGCCAGCCAGACAGGGGGCTGGGCAGATACGCAGTATTTT.

The V gene is TRBV7-9, the J gene TRBJ1-2, with D uncertain. This CDR3 comprises 17 residues. Trimming shortened V by 7 bases and J by 6 bases, and 27 bases separated the two germline ends. CDR1 and CDR2 from the germline V gene are SEHNR and FQNEAQ (reference sequence). The CDR3 DNA follows: TGTGCCAGCATGCGAAAAGGAGGCCTTCATAAGGTCGATGGCTACACCTTC. As protein: CASMRKGGLHKVDGYTF.